This T cell receptor (beta chain) was documented in a study of T cell responses to AZD1222 COVID-19 vaccine. About the research overall: The analysis combined second doses at about 4 or about 12 weeks.

TCRdb keeps only in-frame clones here, not all; method: immunoSEQ multiplex PCR. The sample includes approximately 110,000 clones, roughly nine tenths of them seen just once. Study findings and constraints: Nearly half of the spike-specific TCRs reportedly recognize variant regions that carry no mutations. Receipt of two AZD1222 doses was followed by a rise in Spike-specific TCR breadth and depth.

Points on this clone: Its antigen is still unknown. Other DNA variants within this sample encode the same CDR3.

The source of this sequence is an adult in good health. Sequences were derived from peripheral blood, sampled on day 0 of AZD1222 vaccination.

Here the CDR3 reads CASSFRNQPQHF. The CDR3 bases are TGTGCCAGCAGCTTTCGCAATCAGCCCCAGCATTTT. The chain carries TRBV7-9 and TRBJ1-5; D remains ambiguous. CDR1 SEHNR and CDR2 FQNEAQ come from the germline V gene (reference sequence). The CDR3 sequence is 12 residues long. Trimming left V 3 bases short and J 2 bases short, with 2 bases between. Together with reference TRBV7-9 and TRBJ1-5, the CDR3 gives the full variable domain: DTGVSQNPRHKITKRGQNVTFRCDPISEHNRLYWYRQTLGQGPEFLTYFQNEAQLEKSRLLSDRFSAERPKGSFSTLEIQRTEQGDSAMYLCASSFRNQPQHFGDGTRLSIL.